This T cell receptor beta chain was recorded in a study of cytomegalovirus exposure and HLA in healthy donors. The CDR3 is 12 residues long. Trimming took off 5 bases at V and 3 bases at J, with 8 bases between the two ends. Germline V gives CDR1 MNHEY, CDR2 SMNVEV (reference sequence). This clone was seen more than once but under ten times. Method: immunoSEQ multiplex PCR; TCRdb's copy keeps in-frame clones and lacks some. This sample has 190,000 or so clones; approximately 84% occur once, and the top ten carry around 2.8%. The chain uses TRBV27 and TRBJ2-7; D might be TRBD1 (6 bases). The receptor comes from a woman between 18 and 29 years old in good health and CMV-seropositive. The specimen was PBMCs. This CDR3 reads CASSRRGYEQYF. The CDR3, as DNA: TGTGCCAGCAGTCGCAGGGGCTACGAGCAGTACTTC.